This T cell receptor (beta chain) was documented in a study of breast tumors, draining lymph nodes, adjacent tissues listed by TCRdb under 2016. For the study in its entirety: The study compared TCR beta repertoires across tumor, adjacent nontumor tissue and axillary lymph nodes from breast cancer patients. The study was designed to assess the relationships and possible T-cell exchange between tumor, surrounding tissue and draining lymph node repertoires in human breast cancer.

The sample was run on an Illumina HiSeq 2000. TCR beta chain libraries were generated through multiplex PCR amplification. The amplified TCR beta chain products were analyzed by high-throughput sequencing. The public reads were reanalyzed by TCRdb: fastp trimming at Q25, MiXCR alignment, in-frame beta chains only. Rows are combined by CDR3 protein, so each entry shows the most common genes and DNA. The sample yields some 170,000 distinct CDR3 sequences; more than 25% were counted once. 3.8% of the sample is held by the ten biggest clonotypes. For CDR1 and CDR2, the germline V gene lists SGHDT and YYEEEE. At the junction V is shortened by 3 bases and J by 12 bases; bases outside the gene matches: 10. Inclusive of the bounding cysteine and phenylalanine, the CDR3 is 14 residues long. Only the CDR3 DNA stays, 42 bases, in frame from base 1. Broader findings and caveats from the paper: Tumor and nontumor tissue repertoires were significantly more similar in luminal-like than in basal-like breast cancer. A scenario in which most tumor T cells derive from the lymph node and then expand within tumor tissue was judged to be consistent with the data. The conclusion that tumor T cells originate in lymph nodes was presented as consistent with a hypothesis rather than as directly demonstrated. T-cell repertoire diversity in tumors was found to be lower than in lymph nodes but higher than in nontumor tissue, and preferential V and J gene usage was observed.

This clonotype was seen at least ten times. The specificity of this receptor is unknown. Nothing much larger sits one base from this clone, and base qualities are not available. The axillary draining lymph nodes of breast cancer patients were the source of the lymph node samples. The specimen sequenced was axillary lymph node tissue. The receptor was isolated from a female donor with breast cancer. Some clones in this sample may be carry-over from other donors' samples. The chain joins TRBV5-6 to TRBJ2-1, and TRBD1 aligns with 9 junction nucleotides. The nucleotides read TGTGCCAGCAGCTACTCCGGGACAGGGTATGTGCAGTTCTTC. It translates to CASSYSGTGYVQFF.